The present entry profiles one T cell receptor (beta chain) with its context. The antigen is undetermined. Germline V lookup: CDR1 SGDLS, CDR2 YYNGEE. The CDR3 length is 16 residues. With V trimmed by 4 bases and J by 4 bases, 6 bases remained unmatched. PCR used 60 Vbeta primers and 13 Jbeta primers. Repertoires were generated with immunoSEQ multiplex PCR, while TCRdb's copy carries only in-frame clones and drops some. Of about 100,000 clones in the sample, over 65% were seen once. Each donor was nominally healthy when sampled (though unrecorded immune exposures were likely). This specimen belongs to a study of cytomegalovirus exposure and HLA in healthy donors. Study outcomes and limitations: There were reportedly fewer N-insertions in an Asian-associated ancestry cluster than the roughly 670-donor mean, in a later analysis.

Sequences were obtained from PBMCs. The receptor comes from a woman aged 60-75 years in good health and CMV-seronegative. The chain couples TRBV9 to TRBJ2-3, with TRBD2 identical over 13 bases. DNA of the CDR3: TGTGCCAGCAGCTCCCGGACTAGCGGGAGCGCAGATACGCAGTATTTT. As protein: CASSSRTSGSADTQYF. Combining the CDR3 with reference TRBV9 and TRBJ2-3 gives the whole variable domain DSGVTQTPKHLITATGQRVTLRCSPRSGDLSVYWYQQSLDQGLQFLIQYYNGEERAKGNILERFSAQQFPDLHSELNLSSLELGDSALYFCASSSRTSGSADTQYFGPGTRLTVL.